This is a list of T cell receptor beta chains from one sample in a study of T cell responses to AZD1222 COVID-19 vaccine. Profiled with immunoSEQ multiplex PCR; TCRdb holds only in-frame clones, not every one. This sample has around 170,000 clones, with 90% found just once. Material: peripheral blood, obtained on day 0 of AZD1222 vaccination. These receptors were collected from an adult in good health. Each CDR3 is given with its conserved first and last residue. D genes are given only for firm matches. Size tells how often a clone was seen (once, few, many) or the class of an expanded clone, and some rows leave it out.

once,TRBV6-5,TRBD1,TRBJ2-1,CASSTDRGSYNEQFF,TGTGCCAGCAGTACCGACAGGGGTTCCTACAATGAGCAGTTCTTC
-,TRBV15,-,TRBJ2-7,CATSARGSLGYEQYF,TGTGCCACCAGCGCCCGGGGCAGTTTAGGCTACGAGCAGTACTTC
-,TRBV11-2,TRBD1,TRBJ1-1,CASSRQGPMNTEAFF,TGTGCCAGCAGCCGACAGGGACCGATGAACACTGAAGCTTTCTTT
-,TRBV7-6,-,TRBJ2-7,CASSFQADSSYEQYF,TGTGCCAGCAGCTTCCAAGCGGATAGCTCCTACGAGCAGTACTTC
-,TRBV29-1,-,TRBJ1-2,CSVEGGERYGYTF,TGCAGCGTTGAGGGGGGCGAGCGCTATGGCTACACCTTC
-,TRBV5-6,TRBD1,TRBJ1-2,CASSSALRQGYGYTF,TGTGCCAGCAGCTCCGCTCTTCGACAGGGCTATGGCTACACCTTC
-,TRBV28,TRBD1,TRBJ1-4,CASRGSDRGWEKLFF,TGTGCCAGCAGGGGCTCGGACAGGGGTTGGGAAAAACTGTTTTTT
-,TRBV29-1,-,TRBJ1-2,CSVEGEGFSYGYTF,TGCAGCGTTGAAGGAGAGGGATTTAGCTATGGCTACACCTTC
-,TRBV28,-,TRBJ1-2,CASSLEGIYTF,TGTGCCAGCAGTTTAGAGGGGATCTACACCTTC
-,TRBV18,-,TRBJ2-7,CASSDEKTGYEQYF,TGTGCCAGCTCGGACGAAAAAACGGGGTACGAGCAGTACTTC
-,TRBV28,-,TRBJ1-5,CASSLYRFSNQPQHF,TGTGCCAGCAGTCTGTACAGGTTTAGCAATCAGCCCCAGCATTTT
-,TRBV7-3,-,TRBJ2-2,CASSHTNAGRNTGELFF,TGTGCCAGCAGCCATACTAACGCGGGGAGGAACACCGGGGAGCTGTTTTTT
-,TRBV2,-,TRBJ1-1,CASSEGGGLLHRATEAFF,TGTGCCAGCAGTGAGGGGGGAGGATTGCTCCATAGGGCCACTGAAGCTTTCTTT